The T cell receptor (beta chain) under discussion was sequenced for a study of identical twins. Study-wide results and caveats: The study drew conclusions from cross-sectional statistical analysis, not from following the same donors. The abundant beta clonotypes from cord blood had fewer insertions, and memory repertoires had none of this.

This clonotype was counted a few times. Its cognate antigen is unknown. With 5 bases removed from V and 10 bases from J, the gap between germline ends came to 15 bases. The CDR3 is 13 amino acids. CDR1 is SGHTA and CDR2 is FQGTGA in the germline V gene. TCRdb re-analysed the 5' RACE reads in MiXCR, keeping a single row per CDR3 protein. The profile shows around 470,000 distinct CDR3 sequences, more than 13% of them singletons. The data also belong to a second study, concerning yellow fever vaccine responses in identical twins.

Sequencing was performed on CD4+ T cells sorted from blood. The source of this sequence is a woman aged 18-29 years in good health. The chain joins TRBV7-3 to TRBJ2-1, with a tentative D call TRBD2 (5 bases). The DNA of the CDR3 is TGTGCCAGCAGCCCAACCACGAGGGAGGAGCAGTTCTTC. Protein sequence: CASSPTTREEQFF. Together with reference TRBV7-3 and TRBJ2-1, the CDR3 gives the full variable domain: GAGVSQTPSNKVTEKGKYVELRCDPISGHTALYWYRQSLGQGPEFLIYFQGTGAADDSGLPNDRFFAVRPEGSVSTLKIQRTERGDSAVYLCASSPTTREEQFFGPGTRLTVL.